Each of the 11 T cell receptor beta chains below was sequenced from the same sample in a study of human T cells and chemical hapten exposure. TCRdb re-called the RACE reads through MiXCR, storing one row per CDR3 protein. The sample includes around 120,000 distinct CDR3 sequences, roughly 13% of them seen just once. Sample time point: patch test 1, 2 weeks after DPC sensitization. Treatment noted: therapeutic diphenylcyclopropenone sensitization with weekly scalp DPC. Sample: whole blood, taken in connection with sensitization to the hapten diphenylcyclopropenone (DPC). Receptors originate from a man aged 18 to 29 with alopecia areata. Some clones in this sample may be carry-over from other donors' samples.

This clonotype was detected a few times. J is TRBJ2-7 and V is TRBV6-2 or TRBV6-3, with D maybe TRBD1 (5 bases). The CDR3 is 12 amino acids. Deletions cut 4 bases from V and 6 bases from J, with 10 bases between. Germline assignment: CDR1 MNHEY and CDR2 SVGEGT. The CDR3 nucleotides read TGTGCCAGCAGTTGGGGCTTTTCCGAGCAGTACTTC. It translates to CASSWGFSEQYF.

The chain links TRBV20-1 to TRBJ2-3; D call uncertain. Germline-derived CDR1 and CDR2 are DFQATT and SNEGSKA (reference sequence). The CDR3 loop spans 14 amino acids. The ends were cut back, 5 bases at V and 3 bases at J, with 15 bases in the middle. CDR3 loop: CSADASRGTDTQYF. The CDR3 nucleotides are TGCAGTGCTGATGCCTCTCGAGGAACAGATACGCAGTATTTT.

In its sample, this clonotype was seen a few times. CDR3 sequence: CASSQERYSGLQETQYF. CDR3 coding DNA: TGCGCCAGCAGCCAAGAACGTTATTCGGGACTGCAAGAGACCCAGTACTTC. The chain carries TRBV4-1 and TRBJ2-5; possibly TRBD2 for D (6 bases). V lost 0 bases to trimming and J lost 2 bases, with 16 bases between them. The CDR3 is 17 amino acids. Germline V gene sequence: CDR1 MGHRA, CDR2 YSYEKL.

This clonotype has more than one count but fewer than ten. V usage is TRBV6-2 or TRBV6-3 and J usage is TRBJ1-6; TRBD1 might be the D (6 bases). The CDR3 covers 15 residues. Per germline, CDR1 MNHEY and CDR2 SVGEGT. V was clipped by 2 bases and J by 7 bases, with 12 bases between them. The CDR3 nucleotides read TGTGCCAGCAGTTACGACACAGGGACGAATTCACCCCTCCACTTT. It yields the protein CASSYDTGTNSPLHF.

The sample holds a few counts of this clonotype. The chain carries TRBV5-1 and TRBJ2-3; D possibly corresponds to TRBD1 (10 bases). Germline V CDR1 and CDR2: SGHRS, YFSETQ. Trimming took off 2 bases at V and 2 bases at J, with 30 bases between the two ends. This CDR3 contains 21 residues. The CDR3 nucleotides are TGCGCCAGCAGCTTCCTGCCGGGACAGGGGCTAGCGGGGCGTCTCACAGATACGCAGTATTTT. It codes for CASSFLPGQGLAGRLTDTQYF.

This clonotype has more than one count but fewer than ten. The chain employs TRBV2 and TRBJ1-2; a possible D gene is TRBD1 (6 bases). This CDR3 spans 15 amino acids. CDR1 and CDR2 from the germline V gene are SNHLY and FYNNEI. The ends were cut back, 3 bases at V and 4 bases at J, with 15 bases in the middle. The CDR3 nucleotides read TGTGCCAGCAGTGATGGTCCGGACAGAGCCTATGGCTACACCTTC. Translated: CASSDGPDRAYGYTF.

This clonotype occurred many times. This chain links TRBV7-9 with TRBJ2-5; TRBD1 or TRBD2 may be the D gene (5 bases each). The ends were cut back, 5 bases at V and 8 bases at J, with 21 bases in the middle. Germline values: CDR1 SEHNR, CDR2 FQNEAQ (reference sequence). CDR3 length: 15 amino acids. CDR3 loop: CASSPYRGPIVTQYF. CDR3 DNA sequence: TGTGCCAGCAGCCCGTACCGGGGCCCCATAGTCACCCAGTACTTC.

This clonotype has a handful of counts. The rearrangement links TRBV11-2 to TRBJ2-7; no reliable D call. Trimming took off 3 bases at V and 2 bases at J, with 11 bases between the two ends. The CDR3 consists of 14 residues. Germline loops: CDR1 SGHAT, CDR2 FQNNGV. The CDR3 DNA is TGTGCCAGCAGCTTGATCGGTTCCCCCTACGAGCAGTACTTC. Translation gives CASSLIGSPYEQYF.

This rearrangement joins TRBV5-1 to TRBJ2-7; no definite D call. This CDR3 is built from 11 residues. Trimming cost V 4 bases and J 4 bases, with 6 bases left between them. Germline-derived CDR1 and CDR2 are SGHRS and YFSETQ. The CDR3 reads CASSARYEQYF. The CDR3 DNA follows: TGCGCCAGCAGCGCCCGTTACGAGCAGTACTTC.

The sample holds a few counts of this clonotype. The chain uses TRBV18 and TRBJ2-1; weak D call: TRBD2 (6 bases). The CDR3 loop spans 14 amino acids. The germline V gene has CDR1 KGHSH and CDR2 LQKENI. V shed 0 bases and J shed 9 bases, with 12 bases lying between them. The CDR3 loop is CASSPPGQGGEQFF. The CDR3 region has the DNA TGTGCCAGCTCACCACCGGGGCAGGGAGGTGAGCAGTTCTTC.

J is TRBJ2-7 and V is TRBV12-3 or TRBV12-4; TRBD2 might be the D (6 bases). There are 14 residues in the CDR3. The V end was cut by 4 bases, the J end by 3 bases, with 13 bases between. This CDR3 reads CASSWGDGRYEQYF. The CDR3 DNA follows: TGTGCCAGCAGTTGGGGGGACGGACGCTACGAGCAGTACTTC.